Below, 11 T cell receptor beta chains from the same sample are listed, as sequenced in a study of T cells in Graves' hyperthyroidism and ophthalmopathy. Amplification targeted TCR beta CDR3 regions from RNA transcripts. The TCR CDR3 first-round RT-PCR relied on the HTBI primer set. TCRdb fed the multiplex PCR reads into MiXCR, producing one record per CDR3 protein. Counted here are around 690,000 distinct CDR3 sequences, around 21% occurring once; the ten biggest clones make up 34%. The sample taken for sequencing was blood. The receptors here all came from a man between 25 and 39 years old with Graves' ophthalmopathy.

This clonotype was picked up a small number of times. The V and J genes are TRBV4-1 and TRBJ2-1, with D hard to call. The CDR3 sequence is 14 residues long. CDR1 MGHRA and CDR2 YSYEKL come from the germline V gene. With 4 bases removed from V and 7 bases from J, the gap between germline ends came to 14 bases. CDR3 region: CASSPAIPRNEQFF. The CDR3 bases are TGCGCCAGCAGCCCTGCCATCCCTCGTAATGAGCAGTTCTTC.

The rearrangement joins TRBV9 to TRBJ1-6; a possible D gene is TRBD1 (5 bases). V lost 3 bases, J lost 6 bases, and 13 bases lay in between. The CDR3 has 15 amino acids. Germline V gene sequence: CDR1 SGDLS, CDR2 YYNGEE. The CDR3 DNA sequence: TGTGCCAGCAGCGCCGAGGGACGTGGTAATTCACCCCTCCACTTT. It yields the protein CASSAEGRGNSPLHF.

This clonotype turned up a few times. The chain is built from TRBV6-2 or TRBV6-3 and TRBJ1-3; no firm D call. V was cut by 11 bases and J by 0 bases, with 14 bases left in between. Per the germline V gene, CDR1 is MNHEY and CDR2 is SVGEGT. The CDR3 extends over 14 amino acids. The CDR3 spells CAVARPNSGNTIYF. As DNA, the CDR3 is TGTGCCGTGGCCAGGCCGAACTCTGGAAACACCATATATTTT.

Ten or more counts support this clonotype. The V gene is TRBV28, the J gene TRBJ2-5; perhaps TRBD2 as D (5 bases). Germline V gene lookup returns CDR1 MDHEN and CDR2 SYDVKM. With 4 bases removed from V and 5 bases from J, the gap between germline ends came to 14 bases. The CDR3 sequence is 14 residues long. The DNA of the CDR3 is TGTGCCAGCAGTTCTCCTGACTATTCGGAGACCCAGTACTTC. As protein: CASSSPDYSETQYF.

The table lists this clonotype with a few counts. The V and J genes are TRBV20-1 and TRBJ1-5; D gene ambiguous. The germline V gene has CDR1 DFQATT and CDR2 SNEGSKA (reference sequence). This CDR3 is built from 13 residues. Deletions cut 0 bases from V and 1 base from J, with 4 bases between. Written as DNA, the CDR3 is TGCAGTGCTAGAGATAACAGCAATCAGCCCCAGCATTTT. Encoded protein: CSARDNSNQPQHF.

Comment on this clonotype: A much more abundant neighbour one base away suggests this may be a read error. The J gene is TRBJ1-2, the V gene TRBV10-3, with 8 bases that match TRBD1. V gave up 7 bases and J gave up 4 bases; unmatched junction bases: 8. The CDR3 is 14 residues long. Germline V lookup: CDR1 ENHRY, CDR2 SYGVKD. The CDR3 here is CAITRAGGGYGYTF. The CDR3 nucleotides are TGTGCCATCACCCGGGCAGGGGGCGGCTATGGCTACACCTTC.

At least ten counts were recorded for this clonotype. This chain uses TRBV12-3 or TRBV12-4 with TRBJ2-6, with D tentatively TRBD2 (5 bases). CDR3 size: 15 residues. V was shortened by 3 bases and J by 2 bases, with 8 bases between the two germline ends. The chain's CDR3 is CASSFRTAGANVLTF. CDR3 nucleotides: TGTGCCAGCAGTTTCCGGACTGCTGGGGCCAACGTCCTGACTTTC.

This clonotype appeared many times. The chain joins TRBV11-2 to TRBJ1-2; no reliable D call. CDR1 and CDR2 from the germline V gene are SGHAT and FQNNGV. V was pared by 7 bases and J by 4 bases, with 19 bases between. This CDR3 region has 15 residues. The CDR3 sequence is CASTPGGSLTYGYTF. The CDR3 DNA sequence: TGTGCCAGCACCCCAGGAGGGTCCCTCACCTATGGCTACACCTTC.

This clonotype showed up many times. The rearrangement links TRBV5-5 to TRBJ2-3; D tentatively reads TRBD1 or TRBD2 (5 bases each). CDR1 SGHKS and CDR2 YYEKEE come from the germline V gene (reference sequence). Trimming pared 3 bases from V and 11 bases from J, leaving 16 bases between. The CDR3 is 13 amino acids. The CDR3 sequence: CASSSPGPGEQYF. The CDR3 bases are TGTGCCAGCAGCTCCCCGGGACCCGGGGAGCAGTATTTT.

This chain connects TRBV7-2 to TRBJ2-7, with 9 positions matching TRBD1. V dropped 1 base and J dropped 2; count of bases not matched to a gene: 15. The CDR3 consists of 19 residues. CDR1 and CDR2 from the germline V gene are SGHTA and FQGNSA. In DNA form, the CDR3 reads TGTGCCAGCAGCTTAGTCCCGGGGTTTTCCGGGACAGGGCCCTACGAGCAGTACTTC. This sequence encodes CASSLVPGFSGTGPYEQYF.

This clonotype has a single count. The V gene is TRBV28, the J gene TRBJ2-5, with 10 positions matching TRBD2. Germline lookup yields CDR1 MDHEN and CDR2 SYDVKM. The CDR3 contains 21 residues. V lost 8 bases to trimming and J lost 3 bases; unmatched junction nucleotides: 27. The CDR3 region has the DNA TGTGCCAGCTATCCCTCCCCCGGGCTAGCGGGAGAGAGGGGCTCGAAAGAGACCCAGTACTTC. Protein: CASYPSPGLAGERGSKETQYF.